The 2 T cell receptor beta chains below all came from one sample that was sequenced in a study of shared clonotypes between healthy human individuals. Method: immunoSEQ multiplex PCR; TCRdb's copy keeps in-frame clones and lacks some. Of some 1.5 million clones in the sample, about 96% were seen once. Sequenced material: naive CD4+ T cells sorted from blood. The sample's subset: CD45RA+ positively selected. The receptors come from a young man in good health.

The chain carries TRBV7-6 and TRBJ2-5; D is unresolved. The CDR3 has 13 amino acids. Trimming stripped 1 base from V and 5 bases from J, with 8 bases between. The V gene's germline CDR1 is SGHVS and CDR2 FNYEAQ. CDR3 protein: CASSLGPLETQYF. The CDR3 bases are TGTGCCAGCAGCTTAGGCCCACTGGAGACCCAGTACTTC.

With respect to this clone: Different DNA sequences within this sample yield the same CDR3. This chain joins TRBV28 and TRBJ2-3; 7 nucleotides align to TRBD2. CDR1 and CDR2 (germline): MDHEN, SYDVKM. The V and J ends lost 4 bases and 2 bases, in that order; junction bases with no gene match: 6. This CDR3 is 15 amino acids long. The CDR3 DNA follows: TGTGCCAGCAGTTCTCCGGGACTACACACAGATACGCAGTATTTT. Translating gives CASSSPGLHTDTQYF.